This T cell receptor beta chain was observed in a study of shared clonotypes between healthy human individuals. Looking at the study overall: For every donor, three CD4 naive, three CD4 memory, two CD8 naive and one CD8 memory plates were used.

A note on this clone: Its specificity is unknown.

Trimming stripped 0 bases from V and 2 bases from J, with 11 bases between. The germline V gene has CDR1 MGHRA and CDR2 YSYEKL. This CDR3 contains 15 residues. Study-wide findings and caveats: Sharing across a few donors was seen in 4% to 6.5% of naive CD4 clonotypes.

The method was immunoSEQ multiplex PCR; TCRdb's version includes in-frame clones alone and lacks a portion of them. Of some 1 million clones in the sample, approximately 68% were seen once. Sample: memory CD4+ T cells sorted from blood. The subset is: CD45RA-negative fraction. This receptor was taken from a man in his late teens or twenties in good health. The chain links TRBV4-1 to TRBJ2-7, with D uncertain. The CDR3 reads CASSQDTGGPYEQYF. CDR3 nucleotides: TGCGCCAGCAGCCAAGACACGGGCGGACCCTACGAGCAGTACTTC.